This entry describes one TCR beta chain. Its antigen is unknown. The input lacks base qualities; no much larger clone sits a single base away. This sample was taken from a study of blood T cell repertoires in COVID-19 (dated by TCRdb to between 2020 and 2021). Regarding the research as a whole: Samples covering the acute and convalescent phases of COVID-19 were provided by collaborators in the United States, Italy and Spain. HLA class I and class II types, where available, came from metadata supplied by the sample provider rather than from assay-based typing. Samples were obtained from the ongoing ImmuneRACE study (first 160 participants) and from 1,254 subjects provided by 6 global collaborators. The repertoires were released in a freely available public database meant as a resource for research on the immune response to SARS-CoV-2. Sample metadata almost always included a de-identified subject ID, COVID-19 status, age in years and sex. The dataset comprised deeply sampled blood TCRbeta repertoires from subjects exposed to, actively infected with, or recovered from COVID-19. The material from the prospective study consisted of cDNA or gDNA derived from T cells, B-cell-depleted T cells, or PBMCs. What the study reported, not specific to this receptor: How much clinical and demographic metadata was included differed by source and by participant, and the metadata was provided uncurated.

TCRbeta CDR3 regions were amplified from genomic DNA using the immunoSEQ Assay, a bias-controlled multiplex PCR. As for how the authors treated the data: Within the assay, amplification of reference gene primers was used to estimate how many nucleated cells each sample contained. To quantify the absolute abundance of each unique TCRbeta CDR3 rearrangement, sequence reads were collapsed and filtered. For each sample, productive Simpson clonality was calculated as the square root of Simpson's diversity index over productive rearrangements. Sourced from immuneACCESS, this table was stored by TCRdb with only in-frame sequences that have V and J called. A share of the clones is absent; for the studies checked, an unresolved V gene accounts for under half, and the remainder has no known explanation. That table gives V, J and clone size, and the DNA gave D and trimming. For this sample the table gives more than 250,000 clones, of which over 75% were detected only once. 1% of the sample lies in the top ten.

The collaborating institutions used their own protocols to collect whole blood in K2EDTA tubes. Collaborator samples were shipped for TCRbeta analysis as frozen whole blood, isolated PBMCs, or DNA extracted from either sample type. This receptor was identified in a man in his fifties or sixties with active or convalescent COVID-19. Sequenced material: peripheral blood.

The nucleotide sequence is TGTGCCCATGGGAGGGAGACAGATACGCAGTATTTT. It is translated as CAHGRETDTQYF. The rearrangement joined TRBV30 to TRBJ2-3, with 7 middle bases fitting TRBD2. As encoded in the germline V gene (reference sequence), CDR1 is GTSNPN while CDR2 is SVGIG. V and J are trimmed by 8 bases and 3 bases, and the gene matches miss 5 bases of the junction. The CDR3 covers 12 residues, taking in both the cysteine and the phenylalanine. Only the CDR3 portion is preserved as DNA: 36 bases, with reading frame beginning at the first base.